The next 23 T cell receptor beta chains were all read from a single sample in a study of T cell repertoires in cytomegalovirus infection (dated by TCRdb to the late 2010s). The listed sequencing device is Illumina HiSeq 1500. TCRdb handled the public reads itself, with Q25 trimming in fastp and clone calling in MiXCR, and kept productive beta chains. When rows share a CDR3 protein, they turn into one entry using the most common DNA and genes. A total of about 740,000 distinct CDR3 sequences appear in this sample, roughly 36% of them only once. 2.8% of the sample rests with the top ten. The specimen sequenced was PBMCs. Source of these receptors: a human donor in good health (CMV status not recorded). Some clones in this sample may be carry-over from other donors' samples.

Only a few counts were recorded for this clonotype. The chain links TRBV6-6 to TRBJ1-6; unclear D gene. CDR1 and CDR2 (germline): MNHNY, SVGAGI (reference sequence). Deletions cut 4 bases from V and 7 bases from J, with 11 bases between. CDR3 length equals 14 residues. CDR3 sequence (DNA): TGTGCCAGCAGTTCTCAAGGACGAAATTCACCCCTCCACTTT. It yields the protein CASSSQGRNSPLHF.

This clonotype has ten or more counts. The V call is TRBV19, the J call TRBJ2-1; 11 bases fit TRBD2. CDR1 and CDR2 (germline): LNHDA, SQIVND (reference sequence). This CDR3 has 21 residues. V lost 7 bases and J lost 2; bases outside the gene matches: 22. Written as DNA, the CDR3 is TGTGCCAGTACTCCATTCCGTACAGGGACTAGCGGAGCGAGAACCTACAATGAGCAGTTCTTC. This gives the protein CASTPFRTGTSGARTYNEQFF.

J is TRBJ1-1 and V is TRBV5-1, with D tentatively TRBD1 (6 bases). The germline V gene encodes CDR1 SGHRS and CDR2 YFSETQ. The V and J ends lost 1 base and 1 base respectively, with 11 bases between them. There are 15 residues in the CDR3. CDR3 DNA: TGCGCCAGCAGCTTGTTACAGGGTCGGAACACTGAAGCTTTCTTT. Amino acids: CASSLLQGRNTEAFF.

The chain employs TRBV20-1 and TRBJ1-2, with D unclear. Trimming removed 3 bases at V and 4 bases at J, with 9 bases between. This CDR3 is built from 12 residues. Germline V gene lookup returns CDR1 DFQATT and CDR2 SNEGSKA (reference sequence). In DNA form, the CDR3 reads TGCAGTGCTAGTGAGGGTGGCTATGGCTACACCTTC. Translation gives CSASEGGYGYTF.

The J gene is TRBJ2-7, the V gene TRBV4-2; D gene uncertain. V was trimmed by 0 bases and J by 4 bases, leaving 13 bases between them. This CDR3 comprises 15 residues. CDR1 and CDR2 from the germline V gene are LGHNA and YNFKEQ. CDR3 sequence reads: CASSQDTAPIYEQYF. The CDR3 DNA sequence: TGTGCCAGCAGCCAAGATACGGCTCCCATATACGAGCAGTACTTC.

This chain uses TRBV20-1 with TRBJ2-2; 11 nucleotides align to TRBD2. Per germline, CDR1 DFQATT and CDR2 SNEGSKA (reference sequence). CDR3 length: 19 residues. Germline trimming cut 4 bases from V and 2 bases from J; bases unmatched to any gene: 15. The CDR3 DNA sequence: TGCAGTGCTATCCAGAATCCTAGCGGGGGGCAAACAAACACCGGGGAGCTGTTTTTT. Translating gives CSAIQNPSGGQTNTGELFF.

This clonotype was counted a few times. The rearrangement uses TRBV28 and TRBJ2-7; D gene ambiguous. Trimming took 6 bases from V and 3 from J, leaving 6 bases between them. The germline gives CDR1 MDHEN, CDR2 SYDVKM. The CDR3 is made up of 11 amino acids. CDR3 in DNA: TGTGCCAGCAGCCATAACTACGAGCAGTACTTC. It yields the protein CASSHNYEQYF. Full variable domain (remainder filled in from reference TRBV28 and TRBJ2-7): DVKVTQSSRYLVKRTGEKVFLECVQDMDHENMFWYRQDPGLGLRLIYFSYDVKMKEKGDIPEGYSVSREKKERFSLILESASTNQTSMYLCASSHNYEQYFGPGTRLTVT.

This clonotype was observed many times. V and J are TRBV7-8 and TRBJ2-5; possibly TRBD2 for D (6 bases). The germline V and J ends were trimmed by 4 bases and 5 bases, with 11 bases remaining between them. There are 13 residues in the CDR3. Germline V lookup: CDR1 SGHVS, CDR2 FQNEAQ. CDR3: CASSSGDWETQYF. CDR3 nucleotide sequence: TGTGCCAGCAGCTCCGGGGACTGGGAGACCCAGTACTTC. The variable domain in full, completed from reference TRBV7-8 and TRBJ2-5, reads GAGVSQSPRYKVAKRGQDVALRCDPISGHVSLFWYQQALGQGPEFLTYFQNEAQLDKSGLPSDRFFAERPEGSVSTLKIQRTQQEDSAVYLCASSSGDWETQYFGPGTRLLVL.

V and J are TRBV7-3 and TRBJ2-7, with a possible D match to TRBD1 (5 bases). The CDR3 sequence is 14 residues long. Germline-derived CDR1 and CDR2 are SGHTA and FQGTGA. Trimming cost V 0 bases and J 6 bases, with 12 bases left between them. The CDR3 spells CASSLTRGLGEQYF. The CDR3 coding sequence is TGTGCCAGCAGCTTAACAAGGGGCCTTGGCGAGCAGTACTTC.

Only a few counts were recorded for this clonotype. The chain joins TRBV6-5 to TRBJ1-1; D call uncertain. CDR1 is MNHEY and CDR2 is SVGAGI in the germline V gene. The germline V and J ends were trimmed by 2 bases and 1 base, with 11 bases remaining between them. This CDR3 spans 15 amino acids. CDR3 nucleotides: TGTGCCAGCAGTTACAGAGGGTCGGCGAACACTGAAGCTTTCTTT. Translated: CASSYRGSANTEAFF.

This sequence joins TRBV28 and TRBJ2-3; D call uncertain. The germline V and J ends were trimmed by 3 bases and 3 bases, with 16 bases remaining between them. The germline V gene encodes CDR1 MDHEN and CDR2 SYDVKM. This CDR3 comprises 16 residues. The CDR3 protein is CASSFFTGISTDTQYF. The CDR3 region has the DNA TGTGCCAGCAGTTTTTTTACGGGTATCTCGACAGATACGCAGTATTTT.

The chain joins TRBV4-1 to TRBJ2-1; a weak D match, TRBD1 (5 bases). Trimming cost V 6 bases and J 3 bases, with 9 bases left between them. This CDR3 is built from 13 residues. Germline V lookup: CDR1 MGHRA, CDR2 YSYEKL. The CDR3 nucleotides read TGCGCCAGCAGATCCGACAGCTACAATGAGCAGTTCTTC. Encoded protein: CASRSDSYNEQFF.

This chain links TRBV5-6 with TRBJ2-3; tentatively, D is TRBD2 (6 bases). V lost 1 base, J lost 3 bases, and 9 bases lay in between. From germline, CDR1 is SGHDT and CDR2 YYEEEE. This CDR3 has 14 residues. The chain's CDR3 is CASSLWRGTDTQYF. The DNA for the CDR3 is TGTGCCAGCAGCTTGTGGAGGGGAACAGATACGCAGTATTTT.

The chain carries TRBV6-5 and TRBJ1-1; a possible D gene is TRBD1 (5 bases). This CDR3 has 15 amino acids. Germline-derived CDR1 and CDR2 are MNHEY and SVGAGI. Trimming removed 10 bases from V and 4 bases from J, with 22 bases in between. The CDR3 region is CATKKGIRGGTEAFF. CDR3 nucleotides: TGTGCCACCAAGAAAGGGATAAGGGGTGGCACTGAAGCTTTCTTT.

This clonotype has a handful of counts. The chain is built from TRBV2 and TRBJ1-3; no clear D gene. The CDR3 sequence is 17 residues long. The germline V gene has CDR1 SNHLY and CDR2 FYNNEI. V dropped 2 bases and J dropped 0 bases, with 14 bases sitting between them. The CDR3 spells CASSEFLDGLSGNTIYF. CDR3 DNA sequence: TGTGCCAGCAGTGAATTTCTGGACGGTCTCTCTGGAAACACCATATATTTT.

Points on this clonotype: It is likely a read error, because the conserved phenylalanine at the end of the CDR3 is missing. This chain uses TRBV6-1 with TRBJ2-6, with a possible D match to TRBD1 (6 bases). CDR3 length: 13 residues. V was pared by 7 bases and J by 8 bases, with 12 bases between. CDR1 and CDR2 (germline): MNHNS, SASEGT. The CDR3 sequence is CASKDRDTNVLTL. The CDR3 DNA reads TGTGCCAGCAAAGATCGGGACACCAACGTCCTGACTTTA.

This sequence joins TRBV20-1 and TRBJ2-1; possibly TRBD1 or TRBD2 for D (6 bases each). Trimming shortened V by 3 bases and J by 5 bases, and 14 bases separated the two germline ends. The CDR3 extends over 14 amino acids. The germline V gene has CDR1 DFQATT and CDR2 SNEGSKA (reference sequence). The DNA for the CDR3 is TGCAGTGCTAGCGGGGGTAGGGGGAACAATGAGCAGTTCTTC. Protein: CSASGGRGNNEQFF.

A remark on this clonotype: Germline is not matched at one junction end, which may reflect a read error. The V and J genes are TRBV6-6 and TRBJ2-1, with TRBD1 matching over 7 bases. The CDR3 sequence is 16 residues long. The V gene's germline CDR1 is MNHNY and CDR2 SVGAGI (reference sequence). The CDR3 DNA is TGTGCCAGCAGTTCCCCCTCACAGGGGTTGTACAATGAGCAGTTGTTC. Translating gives CASSSPSQGLYNEQLF.

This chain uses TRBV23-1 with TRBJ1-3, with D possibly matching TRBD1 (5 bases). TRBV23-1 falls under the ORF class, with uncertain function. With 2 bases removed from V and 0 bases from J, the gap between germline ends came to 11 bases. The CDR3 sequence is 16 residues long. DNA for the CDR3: TGCGCCAGCAGTCAACGGAGGGACCACTCTGGAAACACCATATATTTT. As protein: CASSQRRDHSGNTIYF.

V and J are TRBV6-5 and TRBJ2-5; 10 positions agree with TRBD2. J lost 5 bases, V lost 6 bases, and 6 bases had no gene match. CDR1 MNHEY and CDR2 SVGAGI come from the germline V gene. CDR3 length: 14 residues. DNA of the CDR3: TGTGCCAGCAGGACGGCAGCGGGGGGGGAGACCCAGTACTTC. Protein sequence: CASRTAAGGETQYF.

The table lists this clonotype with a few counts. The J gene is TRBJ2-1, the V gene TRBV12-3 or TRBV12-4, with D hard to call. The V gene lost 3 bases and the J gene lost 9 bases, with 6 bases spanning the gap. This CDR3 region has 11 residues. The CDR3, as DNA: TGTGCCAGCAGTTTCAAACTTGAGCAGTTCTTC. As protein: CASSFKLEQFF.

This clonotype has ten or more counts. The CDR3 DNA follows: TGTGCCACCGGCAGGGTAGGGAACACTGAAGCTTTCTTT. Residues: CATGRVGNTEAFF. V is TRBV7-6 and J is TRBJ1-1; perhaps TRBD1 as D (5 bases). Germline loops: CDR1 SGHVS, CDR2 FNYEAQ. V gave up 10 bases and J gave up 1 base, with 13 bases separating them. This CDR3 has 13 residues. The variable domain in full, with the rest retrieved from reference TRBV7-6 and TRBJ1-1, is GAGVSQSPRYKVTKRGQDVALRCDPISGHVSLYWYRQALGQGPEFLTYFNYEAQQDKSGLPNDRFSAERPEGSISTLTIQRTEQRDSAMYRCATGRVGNTEAFFGQGTRLTVV.

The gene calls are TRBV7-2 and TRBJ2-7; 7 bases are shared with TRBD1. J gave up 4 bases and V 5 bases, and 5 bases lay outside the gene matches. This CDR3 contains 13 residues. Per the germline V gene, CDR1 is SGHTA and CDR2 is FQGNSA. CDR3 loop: CASSTGQQYEQYF. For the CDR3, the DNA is TGTGCCAGCAGCACGGGACAGCAGTACGAGCAGTACTTC.